The present entry profiles one T cell receptor (beta chain) with its context. The target antigen is unknown. The donors were in the roughly 120-subject validation cohort; that cohort was separate from the approximately 700-subject first cohort. Generated by immunoSEQ multiplex PCR, the TCRdb table keeps only in-frame clones and is missing some. The sample contains under 150,000 clones, more than 85% of which appear only once. This sample is drawn from a study of cytomegalovirus exposure and HLA in healthy donors. The wider study: The roughly 120 validation repertoires and the approximately 630 first-cohort repertoires shared a platform, a later analysis reported.

The length of the CDR3 is 15 residues. Germline V gene sequence: CDR1 SGHTA, CDR2 FQGNSA. J gave up 3 bases and V 6 bases, and 8 bases lay outside the gene matches. Study-wide results and limits: There were 150 or so TCR beta chains listed as cytomegalovirus-associated.

V and J are TRBV7-2 and TRBJ2-3, with TRBD2 identical over 8 bases. The sequencing input was PBMCs. The sequence was collected from a man in his late teens or twenties in good health and CMV-seronegative. In DNA, the CDR3 is TGTGCCAGCAGGCGTCCGGGACTAGGAACAGATACGCAGTATTTT. Protein: CASRRPGLGTDTQYF.